These 3 T cell receptor beta chains were sequenced from one sample in a study of blood T cell repertoires in COVID-19. Data came from immunoSEQ multiplex PCR; TCRdb stores just in-frame clones and leaves some out. The repertoire has 150,000 to 200,000 clones, less than 90% of them found once; the top ten carry under 2.5%. Sequencing input: peripheral blood. The receptors originated from a man between 70 and 80 years old with active or convalescent COVID-19.

The chain is built from TRBV13 and TRBJ2-7; D perhaps matches TRBD1 (5 bases). The germline gives CDR1 PRHDT, CDR2 FYEKMQ (reference sequence). V was shortened by 5 bases and J by 5 bases, with 13 bases between the two germline ends. The CDR3 is 13 amino acids. In nucleotides, the CDR3 is TGTGCCAGCAGCCCCGCAGGGTGGGACGAGCAGTACTTC. It is translated as CASSPAGWDEQYF. Together with reference TRBV13 and TRBJ2-7, the CDR3 gives the full variable domain: AAGVIQSPRHLIKEKRETATLKCYPIPRHDTVYWYQQGPGQDPQFLISFYEKMQSDKGSIPDRFSAQQFSDYHSELNMSSLELGDSALYFCASSPAGWDEQYFGPGTRLTVT.

J is TRBJ1-2 and V is TRBV30; D unclear. Germline-derived CDR1 and CDR2 are GTSNPN and SVGIG (reference sequence). The length of the CDR3 is 12 residues. Trimming cost V 2 bases and J 4 bases, with 8 bases left between them. CDR3 sequence: CAWSPGIYGYTF. Written as DNA, the CDR3 is TGTGCCTGGAGTCCGGGAATCTATGGCTACACCTTC.

The chain joins TRBV13 to TRBJ2-7, with TRBD1 identical over 7 bases. The CDR3 is 14 residues long. Trimming removed 5 bases from V and 5 bases from J; junction bases left unmatched: 9. Per germline, CDR1 PRHDT and CDR2 FYEKMQ (reference sequence). CDR3 protein: CASSPWTGGDEQYF. The CDR3 DNA sequence: TGTGCCAGCAGCCCGTGGACAGGTGGTGACGAGCAGTACTTC.